The entry below gives a single TCR beta chain sequence along with its context. The data were obtained in a study of blood T cell repertoires in COVID-19. TCRdb's table, derived via immunoSEQ multiplex PCR, lists solely in-frame clones and lacks some. The sample holds 40,000 to 60,000 clones; roughly 93% are singletons and the top ten take about 1%. The CDR3 loop spans 14 amino acids. V gave up 7 bases and J gave up 4 bases; unmatched junction bases: 6. Germline V CDR1 and CDR2: MNHEY, SMNVEV (reference sequence). The origin of this receptor is a man in his 60s with COVID-19, enrolled during active disease. The V gene is TRBV27, the J gene TRBJ2-1; 8 bases are shared with TRBD1. Sequenced sample: peripheral blood. The CDR3 loop is CASTRGTGYNEQFF. DNA for the CDR3: TGTGCCAGCACCAGGGGGACAGGTTACAATGAGCAGTTCTTC.